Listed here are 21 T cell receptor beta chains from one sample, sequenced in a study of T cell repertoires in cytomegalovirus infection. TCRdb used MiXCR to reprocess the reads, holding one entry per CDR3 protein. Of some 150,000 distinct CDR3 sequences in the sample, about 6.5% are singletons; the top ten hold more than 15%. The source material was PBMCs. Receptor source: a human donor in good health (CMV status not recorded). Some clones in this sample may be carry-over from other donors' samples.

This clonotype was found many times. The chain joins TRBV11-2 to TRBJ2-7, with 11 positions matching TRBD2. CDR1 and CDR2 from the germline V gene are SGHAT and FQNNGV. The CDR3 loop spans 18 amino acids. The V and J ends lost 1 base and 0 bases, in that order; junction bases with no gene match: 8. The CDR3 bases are TGTGCCAGCAGCTTAGCCCCTAGCGGGGGGTCAAGCTCCTACGAGCAGTACTTC. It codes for CASSLAPSGGSSSYEQYF.

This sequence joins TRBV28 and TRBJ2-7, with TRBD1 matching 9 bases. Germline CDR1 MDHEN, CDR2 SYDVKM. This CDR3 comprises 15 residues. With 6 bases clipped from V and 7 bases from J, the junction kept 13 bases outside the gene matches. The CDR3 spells CASSSTGTGPGEQYF. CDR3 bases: TGTGCCAGCAGCTCCACCGGGACAGGGCCAGGGGAGCAGTACTTC. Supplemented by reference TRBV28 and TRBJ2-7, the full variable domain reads DVKVTQSSRYLVKRTGEKVFLECVQDMDHENMFWYRQDPGLGLRLIYFSYDVKMKEKGDIPEGYSVSREKKERFSLILESASTNQTSMYLCASSSTGTGPGEQYFGPGTRLTVT.

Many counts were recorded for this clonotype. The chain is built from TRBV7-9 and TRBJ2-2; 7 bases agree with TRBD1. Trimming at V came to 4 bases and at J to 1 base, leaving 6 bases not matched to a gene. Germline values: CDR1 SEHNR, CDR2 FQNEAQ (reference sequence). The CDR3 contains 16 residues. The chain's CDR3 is CASSSLRTGNTGELFF. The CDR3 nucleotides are TGTGCCAGCAGCTCCCTCCGGACAGGGAACACCGGGGAGCTGTTTTTT.

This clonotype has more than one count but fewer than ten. CDR3: CASSLPGVTDTQYF. The DNA for the CDR3 is TGTGCCAGCAGCTTACCGGGGGTCACAGATACGCAGTATTTT. V usage is TRBV7-9 and J usage is TRBJ2-3; weak D call: TRBD2 (6 bases). V gave up 2 bases and J gave up 2 bases, with 8 bases separating them. Per germline, CDR1 SEHNR and CDR2 FQNEAQ (reference sequence). The CDR3 is made up of 14 amino acids.

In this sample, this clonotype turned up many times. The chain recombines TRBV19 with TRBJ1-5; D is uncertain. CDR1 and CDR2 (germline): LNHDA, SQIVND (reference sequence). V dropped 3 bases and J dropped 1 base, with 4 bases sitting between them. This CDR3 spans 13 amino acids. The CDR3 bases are TGTGCCAGTAGTATCAAGAGCAATCAGCCCCAGCATTTT. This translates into CASSIKSNQPQHF.

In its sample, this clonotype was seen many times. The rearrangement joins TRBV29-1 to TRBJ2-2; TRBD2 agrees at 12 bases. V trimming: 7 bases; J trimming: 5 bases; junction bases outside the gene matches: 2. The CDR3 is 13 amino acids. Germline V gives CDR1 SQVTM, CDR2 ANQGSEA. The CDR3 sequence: CSAGLAGTGELFF. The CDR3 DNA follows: TGCAGCGCTGGACTAGCGGGGACCGGGGAGCTGTTTTTT.

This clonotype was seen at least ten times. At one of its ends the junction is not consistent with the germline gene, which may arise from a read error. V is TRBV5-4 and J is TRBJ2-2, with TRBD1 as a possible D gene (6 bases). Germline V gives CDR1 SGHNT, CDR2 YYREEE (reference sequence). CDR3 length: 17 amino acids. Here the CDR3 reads CASSRAGVASKTGELFF. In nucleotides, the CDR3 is TGTGCCAGCAGCCGTGCAGGGGTCGCCTCGAAGACCGGGGAGCTGTTTTTT.

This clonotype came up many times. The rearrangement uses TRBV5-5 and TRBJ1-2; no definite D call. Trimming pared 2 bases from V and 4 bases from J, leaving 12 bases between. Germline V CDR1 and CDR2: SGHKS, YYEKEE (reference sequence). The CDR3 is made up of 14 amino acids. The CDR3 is CASSLDPGSYGYTF. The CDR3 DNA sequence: TGTGCCAGCAGCTTAGATCCGGGGTCCTATGGCTACACCTTC.

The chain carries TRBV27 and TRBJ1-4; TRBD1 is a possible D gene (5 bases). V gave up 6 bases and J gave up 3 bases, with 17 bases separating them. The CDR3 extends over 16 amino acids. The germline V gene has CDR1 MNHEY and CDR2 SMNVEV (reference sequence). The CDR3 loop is CASSPRGYGANEKLFF. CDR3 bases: TGTGCCAGCAGCCCAAGGGGCTATGGAGCTAATGAAAAACTGTTTTTT.

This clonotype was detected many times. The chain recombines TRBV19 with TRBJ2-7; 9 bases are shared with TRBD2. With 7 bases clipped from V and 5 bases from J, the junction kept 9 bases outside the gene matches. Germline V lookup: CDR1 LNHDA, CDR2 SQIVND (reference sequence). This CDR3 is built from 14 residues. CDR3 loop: CASTPRGGFNEQYF. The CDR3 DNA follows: TGTGCCAGTACCCCGCGGGGGGGATTCAACGAGCAGTACTTC.

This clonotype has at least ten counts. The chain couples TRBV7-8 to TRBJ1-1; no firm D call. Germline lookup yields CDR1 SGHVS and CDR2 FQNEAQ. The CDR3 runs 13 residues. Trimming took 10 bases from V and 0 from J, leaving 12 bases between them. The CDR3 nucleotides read TGTGCCACCTCGGGCCCTATGAACACTGAAGCTTTCTTT. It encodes CATSGPMNTEAFF.

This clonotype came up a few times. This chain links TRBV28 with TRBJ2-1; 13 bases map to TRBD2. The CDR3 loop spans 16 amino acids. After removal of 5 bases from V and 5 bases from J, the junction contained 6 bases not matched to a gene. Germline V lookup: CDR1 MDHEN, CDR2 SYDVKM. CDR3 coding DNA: TGTGCCAGCAGTCCTATTGGGACTAGCGGGGACAATGAGCAGTTCTTC. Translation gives CASSPIGTSGDNEQFF.

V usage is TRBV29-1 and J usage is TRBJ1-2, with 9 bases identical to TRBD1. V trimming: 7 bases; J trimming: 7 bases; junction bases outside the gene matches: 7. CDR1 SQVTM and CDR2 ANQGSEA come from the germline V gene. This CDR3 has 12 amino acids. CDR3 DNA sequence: TGCAGCGCCCTAGGGACAGGGCCTGGCTACACCTTC. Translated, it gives CSALGTGPGYTF.

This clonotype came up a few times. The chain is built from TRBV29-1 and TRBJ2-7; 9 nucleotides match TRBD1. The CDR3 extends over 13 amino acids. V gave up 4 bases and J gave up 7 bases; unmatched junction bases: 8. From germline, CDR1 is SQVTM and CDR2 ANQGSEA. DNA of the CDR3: TGCAGCGTTGGGACAGGGGTTGCGCGGGAGCAGTACTTC. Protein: CSVGTGVAREQYF.

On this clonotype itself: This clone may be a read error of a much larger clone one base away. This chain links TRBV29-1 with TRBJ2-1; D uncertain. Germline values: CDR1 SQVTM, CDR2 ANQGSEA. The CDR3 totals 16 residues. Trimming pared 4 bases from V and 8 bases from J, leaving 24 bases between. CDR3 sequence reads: CSVGSPESERRYEQFF. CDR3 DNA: TGCAGCGTTGGGTCCCCCGAGTCGGAGCGACGTTATGAGCAGTTCTTC.

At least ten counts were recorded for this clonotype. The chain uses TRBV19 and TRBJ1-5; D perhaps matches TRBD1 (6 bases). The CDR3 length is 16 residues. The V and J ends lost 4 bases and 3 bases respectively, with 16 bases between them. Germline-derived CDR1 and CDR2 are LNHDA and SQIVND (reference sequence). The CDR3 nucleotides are TGTGCCAGTAGTACCGGAGGGGGGCGGAACAATCAGCCCCAGCATTTT. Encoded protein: CASSTGGGRNNQPQHF.

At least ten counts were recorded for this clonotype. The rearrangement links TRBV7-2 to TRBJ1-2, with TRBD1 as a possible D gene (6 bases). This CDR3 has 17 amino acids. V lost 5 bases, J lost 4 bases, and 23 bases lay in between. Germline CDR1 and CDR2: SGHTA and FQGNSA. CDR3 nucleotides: TGTGCCAGCAGCCGATCGACAGGACCCGGAGCCTTCTATGGCTACACCTTC. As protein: CASSRSTGPGAFYGYTF.

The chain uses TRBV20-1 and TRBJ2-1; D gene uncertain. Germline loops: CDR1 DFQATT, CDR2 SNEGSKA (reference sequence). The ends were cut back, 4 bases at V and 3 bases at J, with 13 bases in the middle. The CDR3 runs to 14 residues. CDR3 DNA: TGCAGTGCTATCATCCGGGTAGGCTACAATGAGCAGTTCTTC. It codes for CSAIIRVGYNEQFF.

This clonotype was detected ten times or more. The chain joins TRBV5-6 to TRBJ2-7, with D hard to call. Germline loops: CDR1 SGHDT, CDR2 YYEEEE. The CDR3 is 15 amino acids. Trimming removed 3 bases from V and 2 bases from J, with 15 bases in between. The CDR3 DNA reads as TGTGCCAGCAGCTCCAGGTCCCTCCCGACCTACGAGCAGTACTTC. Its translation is CASSSRSLPTYEQYF. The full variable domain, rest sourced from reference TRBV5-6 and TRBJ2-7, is DAGVTQSPTHLIKTRGQQVTLRCSPKSGHDTVSWYQQALGQGPQFIFQYYEEEERQRGNFPDRFSGHQFPNYSSELNVNALLLGDSALYLCASSSRSLPTYEQYFGPGTRLTVT.

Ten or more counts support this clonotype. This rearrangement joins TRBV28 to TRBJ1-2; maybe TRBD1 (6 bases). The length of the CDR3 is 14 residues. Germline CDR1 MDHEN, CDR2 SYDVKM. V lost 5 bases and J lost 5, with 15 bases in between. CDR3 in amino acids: CASSDPPGAYGYTF. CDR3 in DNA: TGTGCCAGCAGTGACCCCCCGGGGGCGTATGGCTACACCTTC.

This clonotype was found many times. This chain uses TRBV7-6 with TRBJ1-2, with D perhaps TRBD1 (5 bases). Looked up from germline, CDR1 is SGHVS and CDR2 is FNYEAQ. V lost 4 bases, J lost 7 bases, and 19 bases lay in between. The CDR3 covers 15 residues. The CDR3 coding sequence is TGTGCCAGCAGCTCAGAAGTCCGGGACTTCGTTGGCTACACCTTC. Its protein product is CASSSEVRDFVGYTF. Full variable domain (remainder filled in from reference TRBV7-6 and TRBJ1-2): GAGVSQSPRYKVTKRGQDVALRCDPISGHVSLYWYRQALGQGPEFLTYFNYEAQQDKSGLPNDRFSAERPEGSISTLTIQRTEQRDSAMYRCASSSEVRDFVGYTFGSGTRLTVV.